This T cell receptor (beta chain) comes out of a study of radiotherapy plus CTLA-4 blockade in lung cancer. Study-wide context: Among patients, about 17% showed objective responses, and approximately 29% had disease control.

Germline V gene data show CDR1 as MDHEN and CDR2 as SYDVKM. Trimming pared 5 bases from V and 0 bases from J, leaving 10 bases between. This CDR3 is built from 15 residues. Profiled with immunoSEQ multiplex PCR; TCRdb holds only in-frame clones, not every one. Among some 96,000 clones, about 91% were seen once, and the ten largest hold approximately 5%. This sample comprised peripheral blood, obtained from a patient treated with radiotherapy plus ipilimumab. The rearrangement uses TRBV28 and TRBJ1-4; D gene unclear. The sequence came from a human donor with non-small cell lung cancer that progressed on radiotherapy plus ipilimumab. The CDR3 DNA reads as TGTGCCAGCAGTCAACAGCCTGCAACTAATGAAAAACTGTTTTTT. Translated: CASSQQPATNEKLFF.